This T cell receptor beta chain was sequenced during a study of T cell responses to AZD1222 COVID-19 vaccine. Measured with immunoSEQ multiplex PCR; TCRdb has only the in-frame clones, and not every one. The sample has about 130,000 clones; about nine tenths are singletons. Germline-derived CDR1 and CDR2 are SNHLY and FYNNEI. V dropped 4 bases and J dropped 7 bases, with 13 bases sitting between them. The CDR3 covers 14 residues. Sequences were derived from peripheral blood, sampled on day 0 of AZD1222 vaccination. The TCR was taken from an adult in good health. V and J are TRBV2 and TRBJ1-4; possibly TRBD1 for D (6 bases). CDR3 bases: TGTGCCAGCAGTGTTTTCCAGGGGAGTGAAAAACTGTTTTTT. Encoded protein: CASSVFQGSEKLFF.